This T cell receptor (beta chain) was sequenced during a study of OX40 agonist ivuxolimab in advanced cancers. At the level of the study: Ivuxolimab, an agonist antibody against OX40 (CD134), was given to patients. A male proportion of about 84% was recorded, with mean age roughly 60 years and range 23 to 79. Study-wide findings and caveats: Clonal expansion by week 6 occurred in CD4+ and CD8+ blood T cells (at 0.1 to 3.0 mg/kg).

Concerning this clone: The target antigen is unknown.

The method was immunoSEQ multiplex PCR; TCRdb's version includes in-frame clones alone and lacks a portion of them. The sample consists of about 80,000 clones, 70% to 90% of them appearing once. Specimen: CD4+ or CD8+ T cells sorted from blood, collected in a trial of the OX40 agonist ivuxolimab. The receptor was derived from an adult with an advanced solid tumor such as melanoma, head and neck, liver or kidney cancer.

In nucleotides, the CDR3 is TGTGCCAGCAGTTACGTAGACTCGAACACTGAAGCTTTCTTT. Translating gives CASSYVDSNTEAFF. This chain links TRBV6-5 with TRBJ1-1; D is unclear. Germline V gene lookup returns CDR1 MNHEY and CDR2 SVGAGI. V lost 2 bases and J 1 base, leaving 8 bases between the germline ends. The CDR3 has 14 residues.